The sequence of this T cell receptor beta chain was determined in a study of T cells in Graves' hyperthyroidism and ophthalmopathy. TCR beta CDR3 regions were amplified from RNA transcripts. Carried out on the TCR CDR3, a first-round RT-PCR used the HTBI primer set. One entry per CDR3 protein results from TCRdb running MiXCR on the multiplex PCR reads. The sample holds over 350,000 distinct CDR3 sequences, approximately 18% seen once. This clonotype appeared a few times. The CDR3 totals 15 residues. From germline, CDR1 is LGHNA and CDR2 YNFKEQ. J was trimmed by 6 bases and V by 0 bases; bases with no gene match: 1.

Source material: blood. The TCR originated in a man aged 18 to 30 with Graves' ophthalmopathy. The V gene is TRBV4-2, the J gene TRBJ2-1; 11 bases align to TRBD2. Here the CDR3 DNA reads TGTGCCAGCAGCCAAGATAGCGGGGGGGCCAATGAGCAGTTCTTC. It specifies CASSQDSGGANEQFF.